This T cell receptor (beta chain) is from a study of cytomegalovirus exposure and HLA in healthy donors. Amplification used 60 Vbeta primers and 13 Jbeta primers. Assay: immunoSEQ multiplex PCR; the TCRdb copy retains only in-frame clones and omits some. The data hold around 100,000 clones, with about 61% observed a single time. The CDR3 consists of 15 residues. In germline, CDR1 is SGHTA, CDR2 FQGNSA. Trimming cost V 6 bases and J 8 bases; bases outside gene matches: 10. Note on this clone: The antigen is unknown. This specimen includes other DNA sequences encoding the same CDR3.

Study outcomes and limitations: An analysis done earlier found most TCR beta V segments productive about 87% or about 30% of the time. Later analysis associated a missense DCLRE1C variant with TCR beta V- and J-gene trimming.

The TCR sequence derives from a man in his late teens or twenties in good health and CMV-seropositive. This chain links TRBV7-2 with TRBJ1-4, with 9 bases matching TRBD1. What was sequenced was PBMCs. CDR3 region: CASSTTGGGEEKLFF. CDR3 sequence (DNA): TGTGCCAGCAGTACAACAGGGGGCGGAGAGGAAAAACTGTTTTTT.